This TCR beta chain is from a study of shared clonotypes between healthy human individuals. Overall study results and limits: The study found lower generation probabilities in non-shared clonotypes than in those shared by all four donors. Across subsets, estimated richness was generally greater for naive than for memory populations.

Trimming cost V 0 bases and J 6 bases; bases outside gene matches: 11. The CDR3 runs to 17 residues. Germline assignment: CDR1 SGDLS and CDR2 YYNGEE. Partitioning of CD4+ cells yielded a CD45RA+ naive subset and a CD45RA-negative memory subset. Libraries were prepared by immunoSEQ multiplex PCR; TCRdb keeps only in-frame clonotypes and omits some of them. The profile covers approximately 2,000,000 clones, with just under 95% appearing a single time and approximately 0.4% taken by the ten largest. Concerning this clone: What it binds is not known.

This chain joins TRBV9 and TRBJ2-2; TRBD2 aligns across 7 bases. This clonotype originated in a young man in good health. Some clones in this sample may be carry-over from other donors' samples. The specimen sequenced was naive CD4+ T cells from PBMCs. The subset is: CD45RA+ positively selected. The CDR3 is CASSVAPSWGRAGELFF. The CDR3, as DNA: TGTGCCAGCAGCGTAGCTCCTTCTTGGGGGAGGGCCGGGGAGCTGTTTTTT.